Listed below are T cell receptor beta chains from one sample, sequenced in a study of radiotherapy plus CTLA-4 blockade in lung cancer. The protocol was immunoSEQ multiplex PCR, while the TCRdb copy is restricted to in-frame clones and leaves out a portion. The sample has over 45,000 clones, around 80% seen once. Sequenced here: peripheral blood, sampled from a patient treated with radiotherapy plus ipilimumab. The receptors shown here come from a human donor with non-small cell lung cancer who had a complete response to radiotherapy plus ipilimumab. Each CDR3 is given with its conserved first and last residue. A D gene is named only where the DNA matches it firmly. Not all rows give a size; the values are once, few, many and, for expanded clones, a class.

TRBD1 | TRBJ1-2 | NA | TRBV5-1 | 16 | TGCGCCAGCAGCTTATCAACAGGGGGCCTCGGATATGGCTACACCTTC | CASSLSTGGLGYGYTF
NA | TRBJ1-1 | NA | TRBV10-3 | 14 | TGTGCCATCAGTGAGTCTGCAGATAACACTGAAGCTTTCTTT | CAISESADNTEAFF
NA | TRBJ1-6 | once | TRBV27 | 22 | TGTGCCAGCAGTAGAATAGGGCGGGGGGCCCACCTTAAGAGCTCCTATAATTCACCCCTCCACTTT | CASSRIGRGAHLKSSYNSPLHF
NA | TRBJ1-5 | NA | TRBV5-3 | 14 | TGTGCCAGAGACAGTGGAAGGAGCAATCAGCCCCAGCATTTT | CARDSGRSNQPQHF
NA | TRBJ1-1 | NA | TRBV5-4 | 16 | TGTGCCAGCAGCTGGGGGCCGGCAGGGAAGAACACTGAAGCTTTCTTT | CASSWGPAGKNTEAFF
TRBD1 | TRBJ1-2 | NA | TRBV18 | 15 | TGTGCCAGCTCACCACTGAACAGGGGCGGCGATGGCTACACCTTC | CASSPLNRGGDGYTF
TRBD1 | TRBJ2-5 | NA | TRBV7-2 | 14 | TGTGCCAGCAGCCCGCGGACAGGGAGGGAGACCCAGTACTTC | CASSPRTGRETQYF
TRBD1 | TRBJ2-3 | NA | TRBV4-3 | 16 | TGCGCCAGCAGCCAGTTTCTCGGGACAGGGGCAGATACGCAGTATTTT | CASSQFLGTGADTQYF
NA | TRBJ1-5 | NA | TRBV7-2 | 16 | TGTGCCAGCAGCTTAGCCCTGGGGCAAGACAATCAGCCCCAGCATTTT | CASSLALGQDNQPQHF
NA | TRBJ1-1 | NA | TRBV7-2 | 13 | TGTGCCAGCAGCTTGCACAGGCAAACTGAAGCTTTCTTT | CASSLHRQTEAFF
TRBD1 | TRBJ1-2 | once | TRBV29-1 | 12 | TGCAGCGTTGATAGGGGACAGAATGGCTACACCTTC | CSVDRGQNGYTF
NA | TRBJ2-7 | NA | TRBV4-3 | 16 | TGCGCCAGCAGCCAAGCCTTCTCCAGCGGATTCTACGAGCAGTACTTC | CASSQAFSSGFYEQYF
TRBD2 | TRBJ2-5 | NA | TRBV4-1 | 14 | TGCGCCAGCAGCGCCCTACTAGCGGGGCGGACCCAGTACTTC | CASSALLAGRTQYF
TRBD2 | TRBJ2-1 | few | TRBV4-1 | 20 | TGCGCCAGCAGCCAACGTCCCGGGACTAGCGTAATTAGCTCCTACAATGAGCAGTTCTTC | CASSQRPGTSVISSYNEQFF
NA | TRBJ2-2 | NA | TRBV2 | 15 | TGTGCCAGCAGTGGGGATCAGGGGTTCACCGGGGAGCTGTTTTTT | CASSGDQGFTGELFF
NA | TRBJ1-5 | NA | TRBV6-1 | 15 | TGTGCCAGCAACGGATGGCAGGATAGCAATCAGCCCCAGCATTTT | CASNGWQDSNQPQHF
NA | TRBJ1-2 | once | TRBV19 | 14 | TGTGCCAGTAGTCCGAGTATCGACAGAAGGGGCTACACCTTC | CASSPSIDRRGYTF
TRBD1 | TRBJ1-1 | NA | TRBV30 | 14 | TGTGCCGCTCGGACAGGTTTGGCGACCACTGAAGCTTTCTTT | CAARTGLATTEAFF
NA | TRBJ1-5 | few | TRBV11-2 | 15 | TGTGCCAGCAGCTTTGCGGGGACTAATAATCAGCCCCAGCATTTT | CASSFAGTNNQPQHF
TRBD1 | TRBJ1-6 | NA | TRBV25-1 | 15 | TGTGCCAGCAGTGCGGGACAGGGCGGTAATTCACCCCTCCACTTT | CASSAGQGGNSPLHF
TRBD1 | TRBJ1-6 | NA | TRBV6-5 | 14 | TGTGCCAGCAGTTCCGGGACAGGGTTTTCACCCCTCCACTTT | CASSSGTGFSPLHF
TRBD1 | TRBJ1-6 | NA | TRBV6-5 | 16 | TGTGCCAGCAGTTATCGTATACAGGGGGGAATTTCACCCCTCCACTTT | CASSYRIQGGISPLHF